The 12 T cell receptor beta chains in this list originate from one sample, sequenced in a study of Ad26.COV2.S vaccination and SARS-CoV-2 variants. The repertoire was sequenced with immunoSEQ multiplex PCR; TCRdb's copy has only in-frame clones and lacks some. The table lists around 140,000 clones, 70% to 90% of them singletons. The specimen comprised peripheral blood, sampled after recovery from COVID-19. The receptors were gathered from a human donor who had recovered from COVID-19.

This clone was observed once. The chain has TRBV19 and TRBJ1-1; D gene ambiguous. The CDR3 loop spans 14 amino acids. The ends were cut back, 3 bases at V and 4 bases at J, with 12 bases in the middle. Germline V gene data show CDR1 as LNHDA and CDR2 as SQIVND (reference sequence). In DNA, the CDR3 is TGTGCCAGTAGTATTAGTCGTGGGAGCACTGAAGCTTTCTTT. It encodes CASSISRGSTEAFF.

The chain joins TRBV6-1 to TRBJ2-5; 8 bases map to TRBD1. This CDR3 has 15 amino acids. The germline V gene encodes CDR1 MNHNS and CDR2 SASEGT. The trim removed 0 bases at V and 5 bases at J, leaving 5 bases unmatched. CDR3 DNA sequence: TGTGCCAGCAGTGAAGCTGGGACAGGCCGGGAGACCCAGTACTTC. Amino acids: CASSEAGTGRETQYF.

A few counts support this clone. The rearrangement links TRBV5-5 to TRBJ2-7; D is unclear. This CDR3 is built from 14 residues. Looked up from germline, CDR1 is SGHKS and CDR2 is YYEKEE (reference sequence). Trimming cost V 4 bases and J 1 base, with 12 bases left between them. CDR3 sequence reads: CASSISAGSYEQYF. Written as DNA, the CDR3 is TGTGCCAGCAGCATATCAGCCGGTTCCTACGAGCAGTACTTC. The entire variable domain, with the rest obtained from reference TRBV5-5 and TRBJ2-7, is as follows: DAGVTQSPTHLIKTRGQQVTLRCSPISGHKSVSWYQQVLGQGPQFIFQYYEKEERGRGNFPDRFSARQFPNYSSELNVNALLLGDSALYLCASSISAGSYEQYFGPGTRLTVT.

The chain joins TRBV6-4 to TRBJ2-3; TRBD1 might be the D (5 bases). Trimming pared 4 bases from V and 4 bases from J, leaving 9 bases between. This CDR3 has 13 amino acids. Germline V gene sequence: CDR1 MRHNA, CDR2 SNTAGT. The CDR3 reads CASSGEGADTQYF. The CDR3 DNA follows: TGTGCCAGCAGTGGGGAAGGGGCAGATACGCAGTATTTT.

The gene calls are TRBV6-5 and TRBJ2-7; D remains unclear. V was clipped by 0 bases and J by 5 bases, with 14 bases between them. CDR1 and CDR2 from the germline V gene are MNHEY and SVGAGI. The CDR3 has 15 residues. The CDR3 reads CASSYSAASLNEQYF. CDR3 nucleotide sequence: TGTGCCAGCAGTTACTCGGCAGCTTCGCTCAACGAGCAGTACTTC.

The chain links TRBV3-1 (or the pseudogene TRBV3-2) to TRBJ2-2; the D gene could be TRBD1 or TRBD2 (6 bases each). Germline lookup yields CDR1 LGHDT and CDR2 YNNKEL (reference sequence). The CDR3 length is 16 residues. Trimming removed 4 bases at V and 6 bases at J, with 18 bases between. CDR3: CASSPGPGAEAGELFF. The CDR3 coding sequence is TGTGCCAGCAGCCCCGGGCCGGGGGCCGAGGCCGGGGAGCTGTTTTTT.

The V call is TRBV7-9, the J call TRBJ1-5, with 8 bases identical to TRBD1. Germline V lookup: CDR1 SEHNR, CDR2 FQNEAQ (reference sequence). This CDR3 spans 17 amino acids. V shed 1 base and J 5 bases; nucleotides not matched to a gene: 10. This CDR3 reads CASSLVGRTGYHQPQHF. DNA for the CDR3: TGTGCCAGCAGCTTAGTGGGTAGGACAGGGTACCATCAGCCCCAGCATTTT.

The DNA of the CDR3 is TGTGCCAGTAATAGGCACTCGCAAGATGAAGCTTTCTTT. This codes for CASNRHSQDEAFF. This chain links TRBV19 with TRBJ1-1; unclear D gene. The germline V and J ends were trimmed by 7 bases and 7 bases, with 16 bases remaining between them. The CDR3 spans 13 residues. Germline assignment: CDR1 LNHDA and CDR2 SQIVND (reference sequence). Based on the CDR3 plus reference TRBV19 and TRBJ1-1, the full variable domain is DGGITQSPKYLFRKEGQNVTLSCEQNLNHDAMYWYRQDPGQGLRLIYYSQIVNDFQKGDIAEGYSVSREKKESFPLTVTSAQKNPTAFYLCASNRHSQDEAFFGQGTRLTVV.

This chain links TRBV12-3 or TRBV12-4 with TRBJ2-7, with D perhaps TRBD1 (6 bases). The V and J ends lost 6 bases and 5 bases respectively, with 11 bases between them. This CDR3 is built from 12 residues. This chain's CDR3 is CASSRGSHEQYF. CDR3 coding DNA: TGTGCCAGCAGCAGGGGATCCCACGAGCAGTACTTC.

CDR3 in amino acids: CASSPQTSGGYNEQFF. In nucleotides, the CDR3 is TGTGCCAGCTCACCTCAGACTAGCGGGGGATACAATGAGCAGTTCTTC. The rearrangement uses TRBV18 and TRBJ2-1; 12 positions agree with TRBD2. CDR3 size: 16 residues. V dropped 3 bases and J dropped 4; count of bases not matched to a gene: 4. CDR1 and CDR2 from the germline V gene are KGHSH and LQKENI.

The chain couples TRBV30 to TRBJ1-1; no firm D call. The CDR3 has 13 amino acids. Germline V gene data show CDR1 as GTSNPN and CDR2 as SVGIG (reference sequence). The V gene lost 0 bases and the J gene lost 4 bases, with 9 bases spanning the gap. The CDR3 nucleotides read TGTGCCTGGAGTGTACAAGGGAGCACTGAAGCTTTCTTT. This translates into CAWSVQGSTEAFF.

The J gene is TRBJ1-2, the V gene TRBV5-1, with 9 bases aligning to TRBD1. Per the germline V gene, CDR1 is SGHRS and CDR2 is YFSETQ. Trimming took 3 bases from V and 8 from J; bases not matched to a gene: 8. The CDR3 spans 14 residues. DNA of the CDR3: TGCGCCAGCAGCTCCGGGACAGGGTCGGACGGCTACACCTTC. This encodes CASSSGTGSDGYTF.